The subject of this entry is one T cell receptor (beta chain). Mismatch with germline at one junction end may stem from a read error. The data are from a study of cytomegalovirus exposure and HLA in healthy donors. The CDR3 consists of 13 residues. Germline CDR1 is SGDLS and CDR2 is YYNGEE. Primers for the PCR totalled 60 Vbeta and 13 Jbeta. The method was immunoSEQ multiplex PCR; TCRdb's version includes in-frame clones alone and lacks a portion of them. The table shows about 160,000 clones, with about 85% occurring only once. The origin of this receptor is a young man in good health and CMV-seropositive. The chain has TRBV9 and TRBJ1-5, with a weak D call TRBD1 (6 bases). What was sequenced was PBMCs. The CDR3 bases are TGTGCCAGCGGGGGGGCCAGCAACCAGCCCCAGCATTTT. Translating it yields CASGGASNQPQHF.